The clone carrying this TCR beta chain was observed a few times. This specimen comes from a study of T cells in Graves' hyperthyroidism and ophthalmopathy. TCR beta CDR3 sequences were amplified from RNA transcripts. The HTBI set primed first-round TCR CDR3 RT-PCR. TCRdb reanalysed the multiplex PCR reads using MiXCR and keeps one entry per CDR3 protein. The sample consists of roughly 350,000 distinct CDR3 sequences, 13% to 15% of them appearing once. This CDR3 has 14 residues. V was clipped by 1 base and J by 3 bases, with 9 bases between them. Germline V gene lookup returns CDR1 LGHDT and CDR2 YNNKEL (reference sequence).

This TCR was recovered from a woman in her twenties or thirties with Graves' ophthalmopathy. The sequencing sample was made of blood. The V call is TRBV3-1, the J call TRBJ2-5, with D possibly being TRBD1 (6 bases). CDR3 residues: CASSQGGRKETQYF. CDR3 nucleotides: TGTGCCAGCAGCCAAGGGGGGCGGAAAGAGACCCAGTACTTC.